The 27 T cell receptor beta chains given below trace back to one sample, sequenced in a study of blood T cell repertoires in COVID-19. Profiled with immunoSEQ multiplex PCR; TCRdb holds only in-frame clones, not every one. The top ten hold 2.5% to 3.5% of the sample, which has tens of thousands of clones, around 93% seen once. Sequencing was done on a sample of peripheral blood. The receptors here all came from a middle-aged man with acute or convalescent COVID-19.

The chain carries TRBV24-1 and TRBJ2-1; D may be TRBD1 (6 bases). CDR3 length: 13 amino acids. Germline V gene lookup returns CDR1 KGHDR and CDR2 SFDVKD. V dropped 4 bases and J dropped 10 bases, with 13 bases sitting between them. The CDR3 DNA follows: TGTGCCACCAGTGACCCCAGGGGTTCCGAGCAGTTCTTC. Its translation: CATSDPRGSEQFF.

The DNA of the CDR3 is TGTGCCAGCAGTCGGTTCGGGGATACGCAGTATTTT. As protein: CASSRFGDTQYF. This chain joins TRBV11-2 and TRBJ2-3; D not certain. The CDR3 length is 12 residues. Per germline, CDR1 SGHAT and CDR2 FQNNGV. Trimming took off 6 bases at V and 6 bases at J, with 10 bases between the two ends.

This chain links TRBV24-1 with TRBJ2-5; 12 bases align to TRBD2. The CDR3 sequence is 18 residues long. Germline lookup yields CDR1 KGHDR and CDR2 SFDVKD. The ends lost 2 bases at V and 2 bases at J; junction bases unmatched: 8. The CDR3 DNA is TGTGCCACCAGTGATTCGAGACTAGCGGGGGCTACACAAGAGACCCAGTACTTC. Translated, it gives CATSDSRLAGATQETQYF.

Turning to this clone: In the same sample, other DNA sequences code for this CDR3. The rearrangement links TRBV24-1 to TRBJ1-3; D is unresolved. CDR1 is KGHDR and CDR2 is SFDVKD in the germline V gene. Trimming removed 6 bases at V and 4 bases at J, with 6 bases between. CDR3 length: 12 amino acids. The CDR3 protein is CATSPGGNTIYF. In nucleotides, the CDR3 is TGTGCCACCAGTCCCGGGGGAAACACCATATATTTT.

This clone was observed a handful of times. J is TRBJ2-3 and V is TRBV5-1; no clear D gene. Germline loops: CDR1 SGHRS, CDR2 YFSETQ. The CDR3 totals 13 residues. V was shortened by 4 bases and J by 0 bases, with 6 bases between the two germline ends. The CDR3: CASSRASTDTQYF. The CDR3 coding sequence is TGCGCCAGCAGCCGAGCTAGCACAGATACGCAGTATTTT.

This chain joins TRBV14 and TRBJ1-3; weak D call: TRBD1 (5 bases). Trimming took 2 bases from V and 0 from J, leaving 17 bases between them. The CDR3 is made up of 18 amino acids. Germline V gene lookup returns CDR1 SGHDN and CDR2 FVKESK. The CDR3 DNA reads TGTGCCAGCAGCCAATGGGAGGGGACTGCCGGCTCTGGAAACACCATATATTTT. Translating it yields CASSQWEGTAGSGNTIYF.

J is TRBJ2-6 and V is TRBV28, with unresolved D. The CDR3 is made up of 12 amino acids. Trimming pared 8 bases from V and 0 bases from J, leaving 2 bases between. CDR1 and CDR2 from the germline V gene are MDHEN and SYDVKM. CDR3 residues: CASRSGANVLTF. DNA for the CDR3: TGTGCCAGCCGCTCTGGGGCCAACGTCCTGACTTTC.

The chain uses TRBV6-6 and TRBJ1-2, with TRBD1 matching 9 bases. This CDR3 region has 14 residues. V trimming: 4 bases; J trimming: 9 bases; junction bases outside the gene matches: 9. CDR1 is MNHNY, CDR2 SVGAGI, per germline (reference sequence). CDR3 DNA: TGTGCCAGCAGTTCCCAAACAGGGGGCTTCAGCTACACCTTC. Translating gives CASSSQTGGFSYTF.

The CDR3 nucleotides read TGTGCCAGCAGCACGCTAACCTACGAGCAGTACTTC. Protein: CASSTLTYEQYF. The chain joins TRBV5-6 to TRBJ2-7; D call uncertain. Trimming left V 4 bases short and J 2 bases short, with 7 bases between. The CDR3 loop spans 12 amino acids. Germline CDR1 SGHDT, CDR2 YYEEEE.

The chain couples TRBV2 to TRBJ2-5; TRBD2 matches 10 bases. CDR1 is SNHLY and CDR2 is FYNNEI in the germline V gene. The CDR3 consists of 14 residues. The V segment lost 5 bases and the J segment 5 bases; nucleotides outside the gene matches: 5. In DNA, the CDR3 is TGTGCCAGCAGTAGCGGGGGGGTTAGGGAGACCCAGTACTTC. Residues: CASSSGGVRETQYF.

The chain links TRBV24-1 to TRBJ1-5; the D gene is possibly TRBD1 (5 bases). Germline CDR1 KGHDR, CDR2 SFDVKD. V lost 4 bases, J lost 4 bases, and 10 bases lay in between. The CDR3 extends over 14 amino acids. For the CDR3, the DNA is TGTGCCACCAGTGAGGGGGGTGGGAATCAGCCCCAGCATTTT. This translates into CATSEGGGNQPQHF.

This clone was found once. The chain joins TRBV5-1 to TRBJ1-3; a possible D gene is TRBD1 (6 bases). V dropped 2 bases and J dropped 1 base, with 16 bases sitting between them. This CDR3 is 17 amino acids long. CDR1 and CDR2 from the germline V gene are SGHRS and YFSETQ. CDR3 sequence: CASSFVPQGESGNTIYF. The CDR3 region has the DNA TGCGCCAGCAGCTTTGTTCCACAGGGAGAATCTGGAAACACCATATATTTT.

The V call is TRBV14, the J call TRBJ2-3, with D possibly being TRBD1 (5 bases). This CDR3 has 16 residues. The germline CDR1 and CDR2 sequences are SGHDN and FVKESK. V lost 3 bases, J lost 3 bases, and 16 bases lay in between. The CDR3 DNA is TGTGCCAGCAGCCAGTTCGTTTGGGGCCCTACAGATACGCAGTATTTT. Protein sequence: CASSQFVWGPTDTQYF.

J is TRBJ2-2 and V is TRBV19; no firm D call. Germline V CDR1 and CDR2: LNHDA, SQIVND (reference sequence). The V end was cut by 7 bases, the J end by 1 base, with 10 bases between. This CDR3 region has 14 residues. CDR3 region: CASTPARNTGELFF. The CDR3 DNA sequence: TGTGCCAGTACCCCAGCGCGGAACACCGGGGAGCTGTTTTTT. The whole variable domain, filled in from reference TRBV19 and TRBJ2-2, reads DGGITQSPKYLFRKEGQNVTLSCEQNLNHDAMYWYRQDPGQGLRLIYYSQIVNDFQKGDIAEGYSVSREKKESFPLTVTSAQKNPTAFYLCASTPARNTGELFFGEGSRLTVL.

The V and J genes are TRBV6-6 and TRBJ2-1; 9 positions agree with TRBD2. Germline-derived CDR1 and CDR2 are MNHNY and SVGAGI (reference sequence). The ends lost 6 bases at V and 13 bases at J; junction bases unmatched: 16. This CDR3 has 15 amino acids. The CDR3 region is CASSGGGASGRSQFF. The CDR3 DNA reads TGTGCCAGCAGCGGCGGGGGGGCCTCAGGGAGGTCTCAGTTCTTC.

The chain is built from TRBV29-1 and TRBJ2-5, with D unclear. The CDR3 runs to 11 residues. The V and J ends lost 5 bases and 5 bases respectively, with 9 bases between them. Germline CDR1 is SQVTM and CDR2 is ANQGSEA. Here the CDR3 reads CSVLAWETQYF. Here the CDR3 DNA reads TGCAGCGTTCTCGCGTGGGAGACCCAGTACTTC.

This chain connects TRBV4-1 to TRBJ1-1; maybe TRBD1 (5 bases). The CDR3 has 16 residues. Trimming took off 1 base at V and 7 bases at J, with 19 bases between the two ends. Germline V lookup: CDR1 MGHRA, CDR2 YSYEKL. As DNA, the CDR3 is TGCGCCAGCAGCCAAGCGTCACTTGTTTGGGGGGATGAAGCTTTCTTT. Residues: CASSQASLVWGDEAFF.

V and J are TRBV6-5 and TRBJ1-5, with no clear D. The germline V gene encodes CDR1 MNHEY and CDR2 SVGAGI. The CDR3 length is 14 residues. With 7 bases removed from V and 2 bases from J, the gap between germline ends came to 12 bases. The CDR3 loop reads CASNFGSGNQPQHF. The CDR3 bases are TGTGCCAGCAATTTTGGCAGCGGCAATCAGCCCCAGCATTTT.

The gene calls are TRBV5-1 and TRBJ1-4; 7 bases map to TRBD1. With V trimmed by 4 bases and J by 5 bases, 8 bases remained unmatched. This CDR3 comprises 15 residues. Germline V gene lookup returns CDR1 SGHRS and CDR2 YFSETQ. CDR3 protein: CASSPNTGENEKLFF. DNA of the CDR3: TGCGCCAGCAGCCCAAACACAGGGGAAAATGAAAAACTGTTTTTT. Supplemented by reference TRBV5-1 and TRBJ1-4, the full variable domain reads KAGVTQTPRYLIKTRGQQVTLSCSPISGHRSVSWYQQTPGQGLQFLFEYFSETQRNKGNFPGRFSGRQFSNSRSEMNVSTLELGDSALYLCASSPNTGENEKLFFGSGTQLSVL.

This clone came up a few times. The V gene is TRBV24-1, the J gene TRBJ2-6; tentative D call: TRBD1 (6 bases). Germline V CDR1 and CDR2: KGHDR, SFDVKD. The CDR3 consists of 18 residues. Trimming shortened V by 5 bases and J by 0 bases, and 16 bases separated the two germline ends. The CDR3 region has the DNA TGTGCCACCAGTGGGAGGTTGGACAGTAGCTCTGGGGCCAACGTCCTGACTTTC. Translating gives CATSGRLDSSSGANVLTF.

This clone has more than one count but fewer than ten. This chain uses TRBV3-1 (or the pseudogene TRBV3-2) with TRBJ1-1; possibly TRBD1 for D (5 bases). The length of the CDR3 is 11 residues. V lost 10 bases to trimming and J lost 4 bases, with 10 bases between them. Germline-derived CDR1 and CDR2 are LGHDT and YNNKEL (reference sequence). CDR3 bases: TGTGCCACCCGCGGGGGCACTGAAGCTTTCTTT. Residues: CATRGGTEAFF.

The rearrangement uses TRBV5-4 and TRBJ2-5, with D maybe TRBD2 (6 bases). Per the germline V gene, CDR1 is SGHNT and CDR2 is YYREEE (reference sequence). With 4 bases removed from V and 5 bases from J, the gap between germline ends came to 12 bases. The CDR3 runs to 13 residues. This CDR3 reads CASSDGGLETQYF. DNA for the CDR3: TGTGCCAGCAGCGACGGGGGTCTCGAGACCCAGTACTTC.

V is TRBV5-4 and J is TRBJ2-7, with D maybe TRBD1 (5 bases). V was trimmed by 0 bases and J by 2 bases, leaving 9 bases between them. There are 14 residues in the CDR3. CDR1 is SGHNT and CDR2 is YYREEE in the germline V gene (reference sequence). The DNA of the CDR3 is TGTGCCAGCAGCTTGGAAGGGGCTACCTACGAGCAGTACTTC. This encodes CASSLEGATYEQYF.

This chain uses TRBV5-1 with TRBJ2-3; the D gene is possibly TRBD2 (5 bases). Trimming pared 7 bases from V and 2 bases from J, leaving 26 bases between. Germline CDR1 and CDR2: SGHRS and YFSETQ. The CDR3 totals 18 residues. CDR3 region: CASSYGGAPWTNTDTQYF. Written as DNA, the CDR3 is TGCGCCAGCTCTTACGGAGGTGCACCCTGGACGAACACAGATACGCAGTATTTT. The full variable domain, rest sourced from reference TRBV5-1 and TRBJ2-3, is KAGVTQTPRYLIKTRGQQVTLSCSPISGHRSVSWYQQTPGQGLQFLFEYFSETQRNKGNFPGRFSGRQFSNSRSEMNVSTLELGDSALYLCASSYGGAPWTNTDTQYFGPGTRLTVL.

The chain is built from TRBV18 and TRBJ1-1; possibly TRBD1 for D (6 bases). V lost 3 bases to trimming and J lost 1 base, with 9 bases between them. CDR3 length equals 14 residues. Germline-derived CDR1 and CDR2 are KGHSH and LQKENI. CDR3 in DNA: TGTGCCAGCTCACCCCTGGACAGGAACACTGAAGCTTTCTTT. Translated: CASSPLDRNTEAFF.

The rearrangement links TRBV9 to TRBJ2-2; the match to TRBD2 covers 9 bases. The germline gives CDR1 SGDLS, CDR2 YYNGEE. After removal of 4 bases from V and 3 bases from J, the junction contained 10 bases not matched to a gene. This CDR3 region has 17 residues. In DNA, the CDR3 is TGTGCCAGCAGCCCGAGAGCGGGGGGTCCTTACACCGGGGAGCTGTTTTTT. Protein product: CASSPRAGGPYTGELFF.

The chain joins TRBV6-4 to TRBJ2-3; TRBD2 matches at 14 bases. The germline V gene has CDR1 MRHNA and CDR2 SNTAGT. V lost 6 bases and J lost 0; bases outside the gene matches: 11. This CDR3 comprises 19 residues. The CDR3: CASSKNGLAGGASTDTQYF. The CDR3 bases are TGTGCCAGCAGCAAAAACGGACTAGCGGGGGGTGCTAGCACAGATACGCAGTATTTT.